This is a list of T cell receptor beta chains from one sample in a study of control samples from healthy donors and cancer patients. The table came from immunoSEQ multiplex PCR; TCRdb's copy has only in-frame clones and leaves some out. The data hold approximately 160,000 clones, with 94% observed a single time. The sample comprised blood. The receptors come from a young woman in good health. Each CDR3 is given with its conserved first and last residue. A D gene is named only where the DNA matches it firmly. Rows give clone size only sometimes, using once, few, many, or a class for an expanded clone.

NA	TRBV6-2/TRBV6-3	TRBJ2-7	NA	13	CASSSLDLYEQYF	TGTGCCAGCAGTTCGTTGGACCTTTACGAGCAGTACTTC
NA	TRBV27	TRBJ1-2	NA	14	CASSDGYANYGYTF	TGTGCCAGCAGCGATGGATATGCCAACTATGGCTACACCTTC
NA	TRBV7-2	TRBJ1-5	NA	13	CASSSGPNQPQHF	TGTGCCAGCAGCTCAGGGCCCAATCAGCCCCAGCATTTT
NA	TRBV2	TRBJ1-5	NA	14	CASSDRGQEQPQHF	TGTGCCAGCAGTGACCGGGGTCAGGAGCAGCCCCAGCATTTT
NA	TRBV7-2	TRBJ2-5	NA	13	CASSKGLPETQYF	TGTGCCAGCAGCAAGGGACTGCCTGAGACCCAGTACTTC
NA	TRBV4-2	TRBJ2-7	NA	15	CASSPGTSGTYEQYF	TGTGCCAGCAGCCCGGGCACTTCAGGGACCTACGAGCAGTACTTC
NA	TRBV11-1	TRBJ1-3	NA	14	CASSLRSGGNTIYF	TGTGCCAGCAGCTTGCGTTCCGGAGGAAACACCATATATTTT
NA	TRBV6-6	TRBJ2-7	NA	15	CASSYYPSVNYEQYF	TGTGCCAGCAGTTACTACCCTAGCGTAAACTACGAGCAGTACTTC
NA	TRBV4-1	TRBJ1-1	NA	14	CASSQETRNTEAFF	TGCGCCAGCAGCCAAGAAACCAGGAACACTGAAGCTTTCTTT
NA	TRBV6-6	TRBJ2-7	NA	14	CATSSRDRSYEQYF	TGTGCCACCTCATCTCGGGACCGCTCCTACGAGCAGTACTTC
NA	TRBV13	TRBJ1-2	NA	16	CASSFFGNFGAEGYTF	TGTGCCAGCAGCTTCTTCGGGAATTTTGGGGCCGAGGGCTACACCTTC
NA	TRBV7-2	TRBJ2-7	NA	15	CASSLKSGWNYEQYF	TGTGCCAGCAGCTTAAAGTCCGGTTGGAACTACGAGCAGTACTTC
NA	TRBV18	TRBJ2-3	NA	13	CASSPGAQDTQYF	TGTGCCAGCTCACCAGGAGCCCAAGATACGCAGTATTTT
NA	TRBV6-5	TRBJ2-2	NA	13	CASKAENTGELFF	TGTGCCAGCAAAGCGGAGAACACCGGGGAGCTGTTTTTT
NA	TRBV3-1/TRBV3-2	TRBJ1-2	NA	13	CASSQEGKWGYTF	TGTGCCAGCAGCCAAGAAGGGAAGTGGGGCTACACCTTC
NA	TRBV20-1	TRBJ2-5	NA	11	CSAKAWETQYF	TGCAGTGCTAAAGCGTGGGAGACCCAGTACTTC
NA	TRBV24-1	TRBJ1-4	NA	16	CATSEGQGAFNEKLFF	TGTGCCACCAGTGAGGGACAAGGGGCGTTTAATGAAAAACTGTTTTTT
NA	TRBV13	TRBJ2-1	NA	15	CASSLGTIPYNEQFF	TGTGCCAGCAGCCTTGGGACAATACCCTACAATGAGCAGTTCTTC
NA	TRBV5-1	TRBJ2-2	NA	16	CASSLLAGGNAGELFF	TGCGCCAGCAGCTTGCTTGCAGGTGGAAATGCCGGGGAGCTGTTTTTT
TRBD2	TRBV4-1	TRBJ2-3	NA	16	CASSSPLSGGKNTQYF	TGCGCCAGCAGCTCCCCTCTAAGCGGGGGGAAGAATACGCAGTATTTT
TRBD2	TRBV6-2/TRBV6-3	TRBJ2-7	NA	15	CASSKPGTSGPGQYF	TGTGCCAGCAGTAAGCCCGGGACTAGCGGTCCCGGGCAGTACTTC
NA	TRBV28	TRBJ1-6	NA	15	CASSLGHLGNSPLHF	TGTGCCAGCAGTTTAGGTCACTTGGGAAATTCACCCCTCCACTTT
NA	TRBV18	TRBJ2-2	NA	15	CASSYMKANTGELFF	TGTGCCAGCTCATACATGAAGGCGAACACCGGGGAGCTGTTTTTT
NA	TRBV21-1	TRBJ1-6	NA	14	CASSWGTGRSPLHF	TGTGCCAGCAGCTGGGGGACAGGGAGGTCACCCCTCCACTTT
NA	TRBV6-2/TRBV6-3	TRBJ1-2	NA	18	CASSGPGPQTRRGYGYTF	TGTGCCAGCAGTGGTCCGGGACCTCAAACCCGGCGGGGCTATGGCTACACCTTC
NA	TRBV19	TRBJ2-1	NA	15	CASSTGGVGGHEQFF	TGTGCCAGTAGTACCGGTGGAGTTGGCGGGCATGAGCAGTTCTTC
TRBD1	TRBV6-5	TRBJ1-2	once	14	CASSFRDRVKGYTF	TGTGCCAGCAGTTTCCGGGACAGGGTTAAGGGCTACACCTTC
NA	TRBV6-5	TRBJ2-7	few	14	CASMMGLSSYEQYF	TGTGCCAGCATGATGGGGCTAAGCTCCTACGAGCAGTACTTC
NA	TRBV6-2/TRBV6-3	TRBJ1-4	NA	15	CASSYLGWLNEKLFF	TGTGCCAGCAGTTACCTTGGATGGCTAAATGAAAAACTGTTTTTT
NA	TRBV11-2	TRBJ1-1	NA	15	CASSFQGGMNTEAFF	TGTGCCAGCAGCTTTCAAGGAGGGATGAACACTGAAGCTTTCTTT
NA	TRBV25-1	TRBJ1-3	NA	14	CASSEYGSGNTIYF	TGTGCCAGCAGTGAATATGGCTCTGGAAACACCATATATTTT
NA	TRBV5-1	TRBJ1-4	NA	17	CASSPQASRATNEKLFF	TGCGCCAGCAGCCCTCAGGCGTCTCGGGCAACTAATGAAAAACTGTTTTTT
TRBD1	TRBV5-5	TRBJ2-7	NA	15	CASSPFGDRSYEQYF	TGTGCCAGCAGCCCCTTTGGGGACAGATCCTACGAGCAGTACTTC
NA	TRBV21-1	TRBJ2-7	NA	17	CASSKLLTRGDSYEQYF	TGTGCCAGCAGCAAGCTGCTCACGAGGGGAGACTCCTACGAGCAGTACTTC
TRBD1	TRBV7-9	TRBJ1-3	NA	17	CASSDLGDSRSGNTIYF	TGTGCCAGCAGTGACCTGGGGGACAGCCGCTCTGGAAACACCATATATTTT
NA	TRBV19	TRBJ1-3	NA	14	CASSISRAGNTIYF	TGTGCCAGTAGTATAAGTCGGGCTGGAAACACCATATATTTT
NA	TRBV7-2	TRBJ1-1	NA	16	CASSLVFTGPHAEAFF	TGTGCCAGCAGCTTAGTGTTTACAGGGCCCCATGCTGAAGCTTTCTTT
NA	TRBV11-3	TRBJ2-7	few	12	CASSFEGYEQYF	TGTGCCAGCAGCTTTGAGGGGTACGAGCAGTACTTC
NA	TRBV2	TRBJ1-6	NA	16	CASKRERATGNSPLHF	TGTGCCAGCAAAAGAGAAAGGGCTACCGGGAATTCACCCCTCCACTTT
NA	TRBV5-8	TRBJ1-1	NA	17	CASSFNGRPPMNTEAFF	TGTGCCAGCAGCTTCAATGGACGGCCCCCTATGAACACTGAAGCTTTCTTT
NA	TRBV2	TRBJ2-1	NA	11	CASTGYNEQFF	TGTGCCAGCACTGGTTACAATGAGCAGTTCTTC
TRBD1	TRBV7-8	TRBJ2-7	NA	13	CASSLTGGNEQYF	TGTGCCAGCAGCCTAACAGGGGGCAACGAGCAGTACTTC
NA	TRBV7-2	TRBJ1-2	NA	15	CASSSNPQNSFGYTF	TGTGCCAGCAGCTCGAACCCACAAAACAGCTTTGGCTACACCTTC
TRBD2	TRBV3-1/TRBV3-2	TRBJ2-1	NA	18	CASSPTTRTSGRDNEQFF	TGTGCCAGCAGCCCAACTACTCGGACTAGCGGGAGGGACAATGAGCAGTTCTTC
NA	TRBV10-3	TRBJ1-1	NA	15	CAISESRGDGTEAFF	TGTGCCATCAGTGAGTCGAGAGGGGACGGCACTGAAGCTTTCTTT
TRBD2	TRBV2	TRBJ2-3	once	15	CASSEGTSGSDTQYF	TGTGCCAGCAGTGAGGGGACTAGCGGCTCAGATACGCAGTATTTT
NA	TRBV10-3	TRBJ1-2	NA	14	CAISEIRGEYGYTF	TGTGCCATCAGTGAGATTCGAGGGGAGTATGGCTACACCTTC
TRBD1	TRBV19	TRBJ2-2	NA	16	CASSIDPGGQAGELFF	TGTGCCAGTAGTATAGATCCAGGGGGCCAGGCCGGGGAGCTGTTTTTT
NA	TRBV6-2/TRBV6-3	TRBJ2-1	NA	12	CASSPFMNEQFF	TGTGCCAGCAGTCCCTTTATGAATGAGCAGTTCTTC
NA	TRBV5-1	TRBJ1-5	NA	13	CASRETEDQPQHF	TGCGCCAGCAGAGAGACAGAGGACCAGCCCCAGCATTTT
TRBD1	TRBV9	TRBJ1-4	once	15	CASSGGQGLNEKLFF	TGTGCCAGCAGCGGGGGACAGGGGCTAAATGAAAAACTGTTTTTT
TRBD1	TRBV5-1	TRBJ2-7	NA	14	CASSYGTVTYEQYF	TGCGCCAGCAGCTACGGGACAGTAACCTACGAGCAGTACTTC
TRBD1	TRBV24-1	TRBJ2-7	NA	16	CATSASGQGDSYEQYF	TGTGCCACCAGTGCAAGCGGACAGGGGGACTCCTACGAGCAGTACTTC
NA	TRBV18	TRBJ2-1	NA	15	CASDLDYGSYNEQFF	TGTGCCAGCGACCTGGATTACGGCTCCTACAATGAGCAGTTCTTC
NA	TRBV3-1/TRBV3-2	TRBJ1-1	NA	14	CASSQGLANTEAFF	TGTGCCAGCAGCCAAGGTTTAGCGAACACTGAAGCTTTCTTT
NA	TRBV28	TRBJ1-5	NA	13	CASSPRINQPQHF	TGTGCCAGCAGTCCAAGAATAAATCAGCCCCAGCATTTT